This entry features one T cell receptor (beta chain) sequence. This clonotype was observed a handful of times. There is no known antigen for this receptor. No much larger clonotype is one base removed from it; base qualities were not supplied. Libraries came from 5' RACE. Sequenced using an Illumina HiSeq 2500. A second about 7 to 11 cycle PCR used a sample-barcoded 5' primer and a J-beta primer mix. A template-switch 5' adaptor carrying 12 random nucleotides introduced a unique molecular identifier onto each TCR beta cDNA molecule. At least 2.5 million CDR3-containing paired-end reads were obtained from each sample. All of the RNA was converted into first-strand cDNA using the Mint cDNA synthesis kit, with a TRBC-specific oligonucleotide serving as the primer. Following uracil-DNA glycosylase treatment, all cDNA underwent a first 18-cycle PCR with the universal primers M1SS and BC2_uni_R. On the study's bioinformatics: Each sample was normalized by randomly selecting 1 million high-quality reads, each carrying a distinct molecular identifier. Reads with shared molecular identifiers were discarded instead of being binned into consensus sequences. MiTCR, run with a Q25 quality threshold and the strictest error-elimination algorithm, handled CDR3 identification, clonotype clustering and error correction. Lower-bound total TCR beta diversity was estimated with a nonparametric unseen species model using Euler transformation. TCRdb's own reprocessing of the public reads used fastp at Q25 and MiXCR and kept productive beta chains. Rows merge per CDR3 protein into single entries with the most common DNA and genes. The V and J calls were not made by the authors but by TCRdb's processing. Within this sample are approximately 1.5 million distinct CDR3 sequences, with around 36% of them counted one time only. About 11% of the sample comes from the top ten.

V and J are truncated by 3 bases and 2 bases respectively, leaving an intervening sequence of 16 bases. The CDR3 measures 16 amino acids from cysteine to phenylalanine. Just the 48-base CDR3 DNA is kept, in frame starting at base 1. As encoded in the germline V gene (reference sequence), CDR1 is LGHDT while CDR2 is YNNKEL. Donors were approximately 42 systemically healthy Caucasian individuals from Russia aged 6 to 90 years. Each donor gave roughly 9 milliliters of peripheral blood, drawn into EDTA-treated Vacutainer tubes. Ficoll-Paque density-gradient centrifugation was used to isolate PBMCs, with at least 7 million obtained per sample. Trizol reagent was used to extract total RNA from the PBMCs, yielding at least 6 micrograms per sample. For every donor, an aliquot of PBMCs went through flow cytometry to measure the percentages of naive CD45RAhigh/CD27high T cells. The sample belongs to a study of blood T cells in healthy people across ages (dated by TCRdb to about 2015). With regard to the full study: In model experiments, template switching captured roughly one uniquely barcoded TCR beta cDNA molecule for every two T cells. Age-related changes in TCR beta repertoire diversity were measured in the study by deep sequencing normalized with unique cDNA molecular identifiers. Donors were grouped into four age groups: young (average roughly 17 years), middle-aged (39), aged (approximately 58) and long-lived (less than 85). To avoid experimental bias, donors of different ages were distributed randomly across sequencing lanes. For two donors (one aged 18 to 29 and one aged 80 or older), the study analyzed two additional independent replicas of 1 million unique cDNA reads from the same blood draw.

Broad study findings and their caveats: As age increased, observed TCR beta diversity per million T cells dropped in a roughly linear way, and a significant reduction was already evident by age around 41. There was a strong correlation between observed TCR beta diversity and the percentage of naive T cells measured by flow cytometry. Because donor CMV infection status was unknown, age-related changes in expanded clonotypes were potentially confounded. Since profiling was done on bulk unsorted PBMCs, naive and antigen-experienced compartments could not be conclusively compared. Compared with the aged group, more naive CD4+ T cells, fewer expanded clones and increased TCR diversity were shown by the long-lived group, suggesting age selection. Estimates of total diversity based on one million sequenced T cells were considered lower bounds and underestimates.

This receptor was identified in a woman in her 30s in good health. In this chain, TRBV3-1 is recombined with TRBJ2-5; possibly the D gene is TRBD1, per 6 matching bases. Sequenced sample: blood. For the CDR3, the sequence is CASSHPPPGVQETQYF. The nucleotides read TGTGCCAGCAGCCACCCCCCTCCAGGGGTTCAAGAGACCCAGTACTTC.